This T cell receptor beta chain was profiled in a study of tumor-infiltrating lymphocytes in primary liver carcinoma. Background on the study: In every tissue type, samples returned a similar yield of roughly 3.65 to 7.13 million productive TCRbeta reads.

Both blood RNA, taken from unsorted whole blood, and germline DNA were extracted. No treatment had been given to the patients, who were chronically infected with HBV. The authors collected approximately 4 milliliters of peripheral blood before surgery. TCR beta cDNA came from around 500 ng total RNA, primed with a constant-region primer. Three rounds of nested multiplex PCR with slightly modified ARM-PCR produced TCR beta libraries. TCRdb reprocessed the multiplex PCR reads via MiXCR and lists one record per CDR3 protein. The profile shows hundreds of thousands of distinct CDR3 sequences, almost 60% of them singletons. The origin of this receptor is a woman aged 25 to 39 with primary liver carcinoma and hepatitis B virus infection. The sample was peripheral blood.

CDR3 in DNA: TGTGCCAGCAGCCAAAACTTGGGGGCAACCTACGAGCAGTACTTC. Translated: CASSQNLGATYEQYF. The chain links TRBV4-2 to TRBJ2-7; possibly TRBD1 for D (6 bases). The CDR3 covers 15 residues. Germline CDR1 LGHNA, CDR2 YNFKEQ. Trimming removed 2 bases from V and 2 bases from J, with 13 bases in between.